This TCR beta chain originates from a study of response to subunit inactivated influenza vaccine. General study results and limits: A suggestion made by the authors is that each seasonal influenza vaccination recruits few new T cells.

As for this clonotype: Its cognate antigen is unknown.

This CDR3 region has 17 residues. TCRdb processed the RT-PCR reads anew with MiXCR; each CDR3 protein has one entry. Of 150,000 to 200,000 distinct CDR3 sequences detected, roughly 11% appear once; the ten largest clones hold roughly an eighth. This clonotype was sampled from a man aged 50 to 59 who received an inactivated influenza vaccine. Material: non-naive T cells sorted from PBMCs, obtained roughly 45 days after vaccination. The chain uses TRBV12-3 or TRBV12-4 and TRBJ2-5, with 9 bases aligning to TRBD2. As DNA, the CDR3 is TGTACCTTCACCGTAGCGCCTAGCGGGAAAGTAGATGAGACCCAGTACTTC. Its protein product is CTFTVAPSGKVDETQYF.